The 8 T cell receptor beta chains in this list originate from one sample, sequenced in a study of CD8 T cells in Susac syndrome. With random hexamers, reverse transcription was performed on about 0.5 to 1 ug of RNA. MiXCR, run by TCRdb on the immunoSEQ multiplex PCR reads, gives a single entry per CDR3 protein. Here the sample spans hundreds of thousands of distinct CDR3 sequences, 95% being singletons. The sequencing input was CD4+ T cells from PBMCs. These TCRs come from a human donor with multiple sclerosis.

The V gene is TRBV15, the J gene TRBJ2-7, with 13 bases matching TRBD2. CDR1 and CDR2 (germline): LNHNV, YYDKDF (reference sequence). J was trimmed by 3 bases and V by 0 bases; bases with no gene match: 5. This CDR3 is 17 amino acids long. Written as DNA, the CDR3 is TGTGCCACCAGCAGAGAACTTGGGACTAGCGGGATCTACGAGCAGTACTTC. This codes for CATSRELGTSGIYEQYF.

This chain links TRBV29-1 with TRBJ2-7; the match to TRBD2 covers 7 bases. Germline CDR1 and CDR2: SQVTM and ANQGSEA. V trimming: 4 bases; J trimming: 2 bases; junction bases outside the gene matches: 5. The CDR3 runs 13 residues. CDR3 sequence reads: CSVGEGNTYEQYF. As DNA, the CDR3 is TGCAGCGTTGGGGAGGGTAACACCTACGAGCAGTACTTC.

This chain links TRBV30 with TRBJ1-4; D unclear. CDR3 length: 13 residues. The V and J ends lost 5 bases and 7 bases respectively, with 14 bases between them. CDR1 and CDR2 (germline): GTSNPN, SVGIG (reference sequence). DNA of the CDR3: TGTGCCTGGGGTCCCCTAAGGAGTGAAAAACTGTTTTTT. This sequence encodes CAWGPLRSEKLFF.

This rearrangement joins TRBV18 to TRBJ2-7; possibly TRBD2 for D (6 bases). Germline CDR1 is KGHSH and CDR2 is LQKENI. The V and J ends lost 3 bases and 4 bases respectively, with 16 bases between them. The CDR3 covers 15 residues. Here the CDR3 reads CASSPSAGSGYEQYF. As DNA, the CDR3 is TGTGCCAGCTCACCCTCAGCCGGAAGCGGGTACGAGCAGTACTTC. The full variable domain, with the rest looked up from reference TRBV18 and TRBJ2-7, is NAGVMQNPRHLVRRRGQEARLRCSPMKGHSHVYWYRQLPEEGLKFMVYLQKENIIDESGMPKERFSAEFPKEGPSILRIQQVVRGDSAAYFCASSPSAGSGYEQYFGPGTRLTVT.

The chain's CDR3 is CSVEGAGVATEAFF. The CDR3 nucleotides are TGCAGCGTTGAGGGGGCAGGGGTTGCCACTGAAGCTTTCTTT. V usage is TRBV29-1 and J usage is TRBJ1-1, with TRBD1 as a possible D gene (6 bases). The CDR3 runs to 14 residues. Deletions cut 3 bases from V and 4 bases from J, with 15 bases between. Germline CDR1 is SQVTM and CDR2 is ANQGSEA.

The table lists this clonotype with a count of one. The rearrangement uses TRBV7-9 and TRBJ1-6; D is uncertain. The CDR3 length is 15 residues. The germline V gene encodes CDR1 SEHNR and CDR2 FQNEAQ (reference sequence). The germline V and J ends were trimmed by 7 bases and 5 bases, with 15 bases remaining between them. In DNA, the CDR3 is TGTGCCAGCAATCAGGATGTCCCGAATAATTCACCCCTCCACTTT. It encodes CASNQDVPNNSPLHF.

J is TRBJ2-4 and V is TRBV20-1; D unclear. Germline V gives CDR1 DFQATT, CDR2 SNEGSKA (reference sequence). V lost 0 bases, J lost 0 bases, and 9 bases lay in between. CDR3 length equals 15 residues. DNA for the CDR3: TGCAGTGCTAGAGATCCGGCTGGAGCCAAAAACATTCAGTACTTC. As protein: CSARDPAGAKNIQYF.

The gene calls are TRBV29-1 and TRBJ1-1, with no clear D. The CDR3 consists of 13 residues. Germline V CDR1 and CDR2: SQVTM, ANQGSEA. Trimming removed 3 bases from V and 4 bases from J, with 12 bases in between. Here the CDR3 reads CSVDDKTFTEAFF. As DNA, the CDR3 is TGCAGCGTTGATGACAAGACGTTCACTGAAGCTTTCTTT.